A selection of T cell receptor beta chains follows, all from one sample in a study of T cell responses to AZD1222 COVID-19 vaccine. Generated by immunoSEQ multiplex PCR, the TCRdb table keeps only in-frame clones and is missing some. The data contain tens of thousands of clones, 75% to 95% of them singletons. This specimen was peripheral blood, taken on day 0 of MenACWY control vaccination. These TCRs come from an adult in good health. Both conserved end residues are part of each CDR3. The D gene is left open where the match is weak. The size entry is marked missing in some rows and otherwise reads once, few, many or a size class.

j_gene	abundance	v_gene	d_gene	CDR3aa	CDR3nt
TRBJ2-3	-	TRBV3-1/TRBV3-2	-	CASSQERGRGTSTDTQYF	TGTGCCAGCAGCCAAGAACGGGGGCGGGGGACTAGCACAGATACGCAGTATTTT
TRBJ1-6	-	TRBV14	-	CASSQERGWTLHF	TGTGCCAGCAGCCAAGAAAGGGGTTGGACCCTCCACTTT
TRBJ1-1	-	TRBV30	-	CAWSPTERNTEAFF	TGTGCCTGGAGTCCCACAGAGCGGAACACTGAAGCTTTCTTT
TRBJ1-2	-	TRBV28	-	CASSRGDYGYTF	TGTGCCAGCAGTCGCGGGGACTATGGCTACACCTTC
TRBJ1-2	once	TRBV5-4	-	CASSLAGLRDYGYTF	TGTGCCAGCAGCTTGGCGGGGCTTAGGGACTATGGCTACACCTTC
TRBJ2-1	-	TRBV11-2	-	CASSLEGWGAENEQFF	TGTGCCAGCAGCTTAGAGGGATGGGGGGCAGAAAATGAGCAGTTCTTC
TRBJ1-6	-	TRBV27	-	CASSFPDSPLHF	TGTGCCAGCAGTTTCCCGGATTCACCCCTCCACTTT
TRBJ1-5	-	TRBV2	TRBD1	CASSERTGHQPQHF	TGTGCCAGCAGCGAACGGACAGGGCATCAGCCCCAGCATTTT
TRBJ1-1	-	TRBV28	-	CASCWGPEAFF	TGTGCCAGCTGTTGGGGGCCTGAAGCTTTCTTT
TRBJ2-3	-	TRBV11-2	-	CASRELADTQYF	TGTGCCAGCCGGGAGTTAGCAGATACGCAGTATTTT
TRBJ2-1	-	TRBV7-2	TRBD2	CASSQLAGVGNEQFF	TGTGCCAGCAGCCAACTAGCGGGAGTTGGCAATGAGCAGTTCTTC
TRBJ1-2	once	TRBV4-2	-	CASSQAGSYGYTF	TGTGCCAGCAGCCAGGCCGGGAGCTATGGCTACACCTTC
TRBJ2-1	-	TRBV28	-	CASSRGFYNEQFF	TGTGCCAGCAGTCGGGGGTTCTACAATGAGCAGTTCTTC
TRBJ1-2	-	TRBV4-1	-	CASSQGGYDGYTF	TGCGCCAGCAGCCAAGGGGGGTATGATGGCTACACCTTC
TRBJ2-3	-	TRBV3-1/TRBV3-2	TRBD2	CASSWGLVTDTQYF	TGTGCCAGCAGCTGGGGACTAGTCACAGATACGCAGTATTTT
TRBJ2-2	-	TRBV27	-	CASSFVSTTGELFF	TGTGCCAGCAGTTTTGTCTCCACCACCGGGGAGCTGTTTTTT
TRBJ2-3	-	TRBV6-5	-	CASSTPTDNTQYF	TGTGCCAGCAGCACCCCCACGGACAATACGCAGTATTTT
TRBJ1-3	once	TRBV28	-	CASSTYRGVGNTIYF	TGTGCCAGCAGTACCTACCGGGGGGTTGGAAACACCATATATTTT
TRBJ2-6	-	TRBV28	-	CASRGFRSGSSGANVLTF	TGTGCCAGCAGGGGGTTTCGGTCAGGATCCTCTGGGGCCAACGTCCTGACTTTC
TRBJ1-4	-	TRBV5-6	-	CASSLTGENEKLFF	TGTGCCAGCAGCTTGACCGGGGAAAATGAAAAACTGTTTTTT
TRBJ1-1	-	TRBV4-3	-	CASSHTMNTEAFF	TGCGCCAGCAGCCACACAATGAACACTGAAGCTTTCTTT
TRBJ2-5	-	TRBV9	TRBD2	CASSVVASGRTETQYF	TGTGCCAGCAGCGTAGTGGCTAGCGGGAGAACAGAGACCCAGTACTTC
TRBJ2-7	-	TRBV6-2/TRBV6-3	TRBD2	CASSGTRGYEQYF	TGTGCCAGCAGCGGGACTAGAGGGTACGAGCAGTACTTC
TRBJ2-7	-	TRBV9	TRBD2	CASSVSSGPSYEQYF	TGTGCCAGCAGCGTTTCTAGCGGGCCATCCTACGAGCAGTACTTC
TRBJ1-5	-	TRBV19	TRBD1	CASSIDRQGRGMPQHF	TGTGCCAGTAGTATAGACCGACAGGGAAGAGGGATGCCCCAGCATTTT
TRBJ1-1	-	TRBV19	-	CASSTTVNTEAFF	TGTGCCAGTAGTACGACAGTGAACACTGAAGCTTTCTTT
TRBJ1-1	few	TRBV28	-	CASSTFGGSPNTEAFF	TGTGCCAGCAGTACATTCGGGGGCAGTCCGAACACTGAAGCTTTCTTT
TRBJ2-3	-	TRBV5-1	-	CASSLGLGTDTQYF	TGCGCCAGCAGCCTCGGACTGGGGACAGATACGCAGTATTTT
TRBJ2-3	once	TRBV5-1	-	CASSLNPPDTQYF	TGCGCCAGCAGCTTGAATCCCCCAGATACGCAGTATTTT
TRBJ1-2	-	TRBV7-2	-	CASSLNPRMAGANYGYTF	TGTGCCAGCAGCTTGAATCCCCGAATGGCAGGGGCTAACTATGGCTACACCTTC
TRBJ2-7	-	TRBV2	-	CASSLVFSSYEQYF	TGTGCCAGTTCTTTAGTATTTAGCTCCTACGAGCAGTACTTC
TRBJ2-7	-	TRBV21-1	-	CASSKARRRDLYEQYF	TGTGCCAGCAGCAAAGCTCGTCGGAGGGACCTCTACGAGCAGTACTTC
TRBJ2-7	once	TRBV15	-	CATSRDGPFSEQYF	TGTGCCACCAGCAGAGATGGCCCCTTTTCCGAGCAGTACTTC
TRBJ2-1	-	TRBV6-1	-	CASSEAWTGLIRSYNEQFF	TGTGCCAGCAGTGAAGCATGGACGGGCCTGATTCGGAGCTACAATGAGCAGTTCTTC
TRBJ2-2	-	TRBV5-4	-	CASSLAWSGNGELFF	TGTGCCAGCAGCTTGGCCTGGAGTGGGAACGGGGAGCTGTTTTTT
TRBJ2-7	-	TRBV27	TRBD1	CASSLAGQGRNEQYF	TGTGCCAGCAGTTTAGCGGGACAGGGAAGGAACGAGCAGTACTTC
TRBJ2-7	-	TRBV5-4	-	CASSGEPEREQYF	TGTGCCAGCAGCGGGGAACCTGAACGCGAGCAGTACTTC
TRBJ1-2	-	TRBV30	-	CAWSAVGNSPRAGYTF	TGTGCCTGGAGTGCGGTGGGAAACAGCCCCCGAGCTGGCTACACCTTC
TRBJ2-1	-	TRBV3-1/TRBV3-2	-	CASSQGDNEQFF	TGTGCCAGCAGCCAAGGTGACAATGAGCAGTTCTTC
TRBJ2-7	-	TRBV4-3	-	CASSQDRRQVASYEQYF	TGCGCCAGCAGCCAAGATCGGCGACAGGTTGCCTCCTACGAGCAGTACTTC
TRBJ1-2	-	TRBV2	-	CASRGRTDGYTF	TGTGCCAGCAGAGGAAGGACAGATGGCTACACCTTC
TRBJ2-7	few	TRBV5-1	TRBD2	CASSLGTGTSGTSSYEQYF	TGCGCCAGCAGCTTGGGCACCGGGACTAGCGGGACCAGCTCCTACGAGCAGTACTTC
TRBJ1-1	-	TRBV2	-	CASSREKGVTEAFF	TGTGCCAGCAGCCGCGAAAAGGGGGTTACTGAAGCTTTCTTT
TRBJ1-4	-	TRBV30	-	CAWLGGATNEKLFF	TGTGCCTGGCTCGGGGGGGCAACTAATGAAAAACTGTTTTTT
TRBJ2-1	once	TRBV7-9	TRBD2	CASSPSGGRNEQFF	TGTGCCAGCAGTCCTAGCGGAGGGAGGAATGAGCAGTTCTTC